Shown below are 5 T cell receptor beta chains from a single sample sequenced in a study of beta chain features in type 1 diabetes. Expressed TCRB transcripts were sequenced after all isolated RNA was converted to cDNA. The method was immunoSEQ multiplex PCR; TCRdb's version includes in-frame clones alone and lacks a portion of them. The sample holds over 150,000 clones, over 7.5% seen once. The specimen sequenced was central memory CD4+ T cells from blood. The source of these receptors is a man between 18 and 35 years old in good health.

This clone appeared many times. The chain employs TRBV2 and TRBJ2-1, with D tentatively TRBD2 (5 bases). Between the trimmed V and J ends, which lost 6 bases and 7 bases, there was a span of 10 bases. The CDR3 sequence is 12 residues long. In germline, CDR1 is SNHLY, CDR2 FYNNEI. The CDR3 sequence: CASSLDYNEQFF. CDR3 in DNA: TGTGCCAGCAGCCTTGACTATAATGAGCAGTTCTTC.

This chain joins TRBV5-1 and TRBJ2-3; D is unresolved. The V end was cut by 4 bases, the J end by 1 base, with 7 bases between. The germline V gene has CDR1 SGHRS and CDR2 YFSETQ. The CDR3 is 13 residues long. The CDR3 nucleotides are TGCGCCAGCAGCCCCTCGGGCACAGATACGCAGTATTTT. It is translated as CASSPSGTDTQYF. The entire variable domain, with the rest obtained from reference TRBV5-1 and TRBJ2-3, is as follows: KAGVTQTPRYLIKTRGQQVTLSCSPISGHRSVSWYQQTPGQGLQFLFEYFSETQRNKGNFPGRFSGRQFSNSRSEMNVSTLELGDSALYLCASSPSGTDTQYFGPGTRLTVL.

The chain employs TRBV7-2 and TRBJ1-1; D is ambiguous. The CDR3 contains 11 residues. Germline CDR1 and CDR2: SGHTA and FQGNSA. Trimming removed 8 bases from V and 1 base from J, with 5 bases in between. The CDR3 spells CASGGNTEAFF. In DNA, the CDR3 is TGTGCCAGCGGAGGGAACACTGAAGCTTTCTTT.

This clone was recorded at least ten times. V gene TRBV10-3 combines with J gene TRBJ2-1; weak D call: TRBD1 (6 bases). Germline assignment: CDR1 ENHRY and CDR2 SYGVKD. The CDR3 is made up of 13 amino acids. Trimming took off 4 bases at V and 8 bases at J, with 12 bases between the two ends. The DNA of the CDR3 is TGTGCCATCAGTGTCAGGGGAATGGATGAGCAGTTCTTC. Encoded protein: CAISVRGMDEQFF.

This chain links TRBV7-2 with TRBJ2-3, with TRBD1 identical over 7 bases. The CDR3 runs 14 residues. The ends lost 7 bases at V and 0 bases at J; junction bases unmatched: 4. From germline, CDR1 is SGHTA and CDR2 FQGNSA. CDR3 DNA: TGTGCCAGCACCTTGGGACAGAGCACAGATACGCAGTATTTT. Translating it yields CASTLGQSTDTQYF.